A single sample is the source of the 14 T cell receptor beta chains below, sequenced in a study of CD8+CD57+ T cells in acquired aplastic anemia. Genomic DNA, serving as template, underwent TCR beta VDJ and CDR3 profiling. From the reads, TCRdb called clonotypes with MiXCR, one entry per CDR3 protein. The repertoire holds 150,000 to 200,000 distinct CDR3 sequences, around half seen once, with about 31% in the top ten. Sequenced patients had shown CD8+CD57+ cell expansion by flow cytometry. Material for sequencing was sorted CD4+, CD8+, or CD8+CD57+ T cells (not recorded which) from PBMCs. These receptors were taken from a human donor with aplastic anemia.

This rearrangement joins TRBV6-6 to TRBJ2-1, with 7 bases aligning to TRBD2. The CDR3 covers 15 residues. With V trimmed by 5 bases and J by 4 bases, 8 bases remained unmatched. Germline V gene lookup returns CDR1 MNHNY and CDR2 SVGAGI (reference sequence). The CDR3 sequence: CASSHAGDPYNEQFF. CDR3 in DNA: TGTGCCAGCAGTCACGCGGGGGACCCTTACAATGAGCAGTTCTTC.

This rearrangement joins TRBV11-2 to TRBJ2-5; D remains unclear. CDR3 length equals 13 residues. Trimming took off 5 bases at V and 5 bases at J, with 12 bases between the two ends. Germline values: CDR1 SGHAT, CDR2 FQNNGV. CDR3 sequence (DNA): TGTGCCAGCAGCCTTTCCCGGACGGAGACCCAGTACTTC. Amino acids: CASSLSRTETQYF.

This clonotype occurred many times. The V gene is TRBV5-6, the J gene TRBJ2-7, with D perhaps matching TRBD2 (6 bases). Germline lookup yields CDR1 SGHDT and CDR2 YYEEEE. This CDR3 spans 16 amino acids. V gave up 2 bases and J gave up 1 base, with 16 bases separating them. CDR3 in amino acids: CASSFASGGWSYEQYF. The CDR3 DNA is TGTGCCAGCAGCTTTGCATCCGGAGGGTGGTCCTACGAGCAGTACTTC.

This clonotype was seen ten or more times. The chain recombines TRBV24-1 with TRBJ2-1; possible D gene TRBD2, 6 bases. CDR3 length: 16 residues. Germline V lookup: CDR1 KGHDR, CDR2 SFDVKD. Trimming shortened V by 4 bases and J by 1 base, and 13 bases separated the two germline ends. The CDR3 region has the DNA TGTGCCACCAGTGAAGCTAGCGTAGGATCCTACAATGAGCAGTTCTTC. Translated: CATSEASVGSYNEQFF.

This clonotype appeared many times. The chain employs TRBV4-1 and TRBJ2-2; the match to TRBD2 covers 7 bases. This CDR3 region has 16 residues. V lost 3 bases to trimming and J lost 2 bases; unmatched junction nucleotides: 6. CDR1 is MGHRA, CDR2 YSYEKL, per germline. The CDR3 sequence is CASSQGGGVNTGELFF. DNA for the CDR3: TGCGCCAGCAGCCAGGGGGGGGGAGTTAACACCGGGGAGCTGTTTTTT.

This clonotype was seen more than once but under ten times. V gene TRBV10-1 combines with J gene TRBJ1-6; D possibly corresponds to TRBD1 (5 bases). CDR3 size: 15 residues. Germline assignment: CDR1 WNHNN and CDR2 SYGVQD (reference sequence). Trimming stripped 6 bases from V and 4 bases from J, with 13 bases between. The DNA for the CDR3 is TGCGCCAGCAGCGGACACTTAGAATATAATTCACCCCTCCACTTT. Protein sequence: CASSGHLEYNSPLHF.

This clonotype was recorded a few times. The CDR3, as DNA: TGTGCCAGCAGTTTTCAGGGCCCCTACGAGCAGTACTTC. As protein: CASSFQGPYEQYF. V usage is TRBV12-3 or TRBV12-4 and J usage is TRBJ2-7; the D gene is possibly TRBD1 (5 bases). This CDR3 comprises 13 residues. V lost 3 bases to trimming and J lost 2 bases, with 8 bases between them.

This clonotype was seen ten or more times. V gene TRBV24-1 combines with J gene TRBJ2-1, with D perhaps assigned TRBD1 or TRBD2 (7 bases each). Looked up from germline, CDR1 is KGHDR and CDR2 is SFDVKD. The CDR3 is 15 residues long. V was trimmed by 0 bases and J by 8 bases, leaving 13 bases between them. CDR3 bases: TGTGCCACCAGTGATTTGTATCAGGGGGGGGATGAGCAGTTCTTC. Translated: CATSDLYQGGDEQFF.

To note about this clonotype: The junction differs from germline at one of its ends, possibly a read error. V usage is TRBV9 and J usage is TRBJ1-6; D is undetermined. Germline V gene sequence: CDR1 SGDLS, CDR2 YYNGEE. The CDR3 length is 15 residues. In DNA, the CDR3 is TGTGCCAGCAGCGTAGGTGTACAGATTAATTCACCCCTCTACTTT. This sequence encodes CASSVGVQINSPLYF.

This clonotype was seen ten or more times. This rearrangement joins TRBV24-1 to TRBJ2-7, with 7 nucleotides matching TRBD1. Trimming took 4 bases from V and 3 from J; bases not matched to a gene: 8. Germline CDR1 reads KGHDR; CDR2 reads SFDVKD. The CDR3 consists of 15 residues. CDR3 in amino acids: CATSEGDSRFYEQYF. In DNA, the CDR3 is TGTGCCACCAGTGAGGGGGACAGCCGGTTCTACGAGCAGTACTTC.

This clonotype was detected ten times or more. The chain carries TRBV20-1 and TRBJ2-7, with D uncertain. V shed 5 bases and J shed 5 bases, with 16 bases lying between them. Germline V lookup: CDR1 DFQATT, CDR2 SNEGSKA (reference sequence). CDR3 length: 13 residues. The CDR3 here is CSAEFANGHEQYF. CDR3 in DNA: TGCAGTGCTGAGTTCGCTAATGGGCACGAGCAGTACTTC.

Many counts were recorded for this clonotype. This may be a read error, as it is one base from a much larger clone. This chain joins TRBV24-1 and TRBJ2-7; D is unresolved. The CDR3 is 14 residues long. Trimming removed 4 bases from V and 9 bases from J, with 18 bases in between. CDR1 and CDR2 from the germline V gene are KGHDR and SFDVKD. The CDR3 is CATSESGWEGVQYF. CDR3 nucleotides: TGTGCCACCAGTGAGTCAGGATGGGAAGGCGTGCAGTACTTC.

In this sample, this clonotype turned up many times. The chain couples TRBV19 to TRBJ1-1; 8 bases align to TRBD1. This CDR3 is 16 amino acids long. The junction had 14 bases not matched to a gene; V was cut back by 6 bases and J by 5 bases. Germline lookup yields CDR1 LNHDA and CDR2 SQIVND (reference sequence). DNA for the CDR3: TGTGCCAGTAGCTGGACAGGGATGGATTGGAAAACTGAAGCTTTCTTT. This codes for CASSWTGMDWKTEAFF.

This clonotype has at least ten counts. The rearrangement joins TRBV24-1 to TRBJ1-5; the D is unclear. The CDR3 has 13 amino acids. Trimming took off 7 bases at V and 9 bases at J, with 15 bases between the two ends. The germline V gene has CDR1 KGHDR and CDR2 SFDVKD. In DNA, the CDR3 is TGTGCCACCAGCGTTACACCCCTGGGGCCCCAGCATTTT. Amino acids: CATSVTPLGPQHF.